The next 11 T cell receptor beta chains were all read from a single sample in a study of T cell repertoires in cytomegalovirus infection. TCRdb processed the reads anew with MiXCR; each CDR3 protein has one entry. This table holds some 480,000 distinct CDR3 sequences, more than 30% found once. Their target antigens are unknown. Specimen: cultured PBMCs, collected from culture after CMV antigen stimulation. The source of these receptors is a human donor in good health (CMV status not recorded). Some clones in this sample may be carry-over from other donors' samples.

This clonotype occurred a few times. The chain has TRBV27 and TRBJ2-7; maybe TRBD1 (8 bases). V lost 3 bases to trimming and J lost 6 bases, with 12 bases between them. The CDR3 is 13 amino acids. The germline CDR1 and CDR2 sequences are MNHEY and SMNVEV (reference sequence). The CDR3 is CASSFNRGGEQYF. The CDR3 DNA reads TGTGCCAGCAGTTTCAACAGGGGGGGCGAGCAGTACTTC.

CDR3 region: CASSAYTWGRSEAFF. The DNA for the CDR3 is TGTGCCAGCAGCGCCTATACGTGGGGGCGTAGTGAAGCTTTCTTT. The chain carries TRBV7-4 and TRBJ1-1; maybe TRBD1 (6 bases). V dropped 5 bases and J dropped 7 bases, with 20 bases sitting between them. The CDR3 consists of 15 residues. Germline loops: CDR1 SGHVT, CDR2 SQSDAQ.

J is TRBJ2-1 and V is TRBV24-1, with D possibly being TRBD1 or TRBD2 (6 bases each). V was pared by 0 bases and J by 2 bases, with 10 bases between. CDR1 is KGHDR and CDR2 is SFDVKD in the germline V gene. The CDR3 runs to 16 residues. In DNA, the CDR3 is TGTGCCACCAGTGATTTGCGACGGGGGCCCTACAATGAGCAGTTCTTC. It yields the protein CATSDLRRGPYNEQFF.

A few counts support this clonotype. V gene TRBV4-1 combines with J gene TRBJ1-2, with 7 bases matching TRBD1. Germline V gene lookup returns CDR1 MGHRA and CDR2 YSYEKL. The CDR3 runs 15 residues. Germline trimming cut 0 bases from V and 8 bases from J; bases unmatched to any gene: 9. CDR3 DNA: TGCGCCAGCAGCCAAGAAACCGGCAGGGGGGAAGGCTACACCTTC. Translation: CASSQETGRGEGYTF.

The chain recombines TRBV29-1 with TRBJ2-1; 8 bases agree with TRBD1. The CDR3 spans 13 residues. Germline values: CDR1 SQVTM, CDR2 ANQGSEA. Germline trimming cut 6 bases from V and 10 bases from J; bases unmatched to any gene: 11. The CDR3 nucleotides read TGCAGCGTGGACCTTAGGGACAGGCAAGAGCAGTTCTTC. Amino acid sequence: CSVDLRDRQEQFF.

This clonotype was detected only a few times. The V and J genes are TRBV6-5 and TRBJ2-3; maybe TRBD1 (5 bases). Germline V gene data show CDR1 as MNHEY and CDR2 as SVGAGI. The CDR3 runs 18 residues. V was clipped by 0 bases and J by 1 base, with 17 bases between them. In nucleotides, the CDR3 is TGTGCCAGCAGTTACTCGGGGCTCCAAACGGGTCGCACAGATACGCAGTATTTT. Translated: CASSYSGLQTGRTDTQYF.

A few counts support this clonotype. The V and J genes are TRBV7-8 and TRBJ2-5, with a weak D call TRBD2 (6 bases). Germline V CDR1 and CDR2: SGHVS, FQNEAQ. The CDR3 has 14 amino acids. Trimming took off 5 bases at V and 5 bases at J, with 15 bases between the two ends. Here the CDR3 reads CASSRGTVGETQYF. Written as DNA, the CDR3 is TGTGCCAGCAGCCGGGGGACCGTGGGGGAGACCCAGTACTTC.

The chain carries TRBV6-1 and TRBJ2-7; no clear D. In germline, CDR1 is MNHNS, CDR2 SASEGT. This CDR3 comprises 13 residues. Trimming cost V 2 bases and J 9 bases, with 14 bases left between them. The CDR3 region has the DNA TGTGCCAGCAGTGAACTGGTTGAGACGGGGCAGTACGTC. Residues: CASSELVETGQYV.

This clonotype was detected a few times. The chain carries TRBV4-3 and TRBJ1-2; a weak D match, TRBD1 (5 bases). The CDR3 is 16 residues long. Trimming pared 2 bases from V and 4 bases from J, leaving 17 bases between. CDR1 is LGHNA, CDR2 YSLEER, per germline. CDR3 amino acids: CASSQWDGGSAYGYTF. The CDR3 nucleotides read TGCGCCAGCAGCCAATGGGACGGGGGGTCTGCCTATGGCTACACCTTC.

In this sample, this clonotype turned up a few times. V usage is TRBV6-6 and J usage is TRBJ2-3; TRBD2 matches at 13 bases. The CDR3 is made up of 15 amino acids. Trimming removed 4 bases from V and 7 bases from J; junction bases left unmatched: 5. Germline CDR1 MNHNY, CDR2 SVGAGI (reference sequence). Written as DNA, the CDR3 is TGTGCCAGCAGTTTGGGACTAGCGGGATTAAATACGCAGTATTTT. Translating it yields CASSLGLAGLNTQYF.

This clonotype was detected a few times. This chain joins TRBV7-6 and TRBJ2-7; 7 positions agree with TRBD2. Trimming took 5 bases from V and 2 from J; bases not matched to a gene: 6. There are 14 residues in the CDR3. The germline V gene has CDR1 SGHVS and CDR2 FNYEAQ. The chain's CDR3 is CASSPRAGPYEQYF. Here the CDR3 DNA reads TGTGCCAGCAGCCCGAGAGCGGGACCCTACGAGCAGTACTTC.